Given below is one TCR beta chain in context. In the original processing: It was from reference gene primer amplification that nucleated cell counts were estimated. Generated by immunoSEQ multiplex PCR, the TCRdb table keeps only in-frame clones and is missing some. D and trimming come from the DNA, and the V and J calls and clone size come from that table. The profile covers about 400,000 clones, with around 87% appearing a single time and around 2.9% taken by the ten largest. The data stem from a study of blood T cell repertoires in COVID-19. At the level of the study: PBMCs, B-cell-depleted T cells, or T cells were the source of the cDNA or gDNA that made up the material.

Per the germline V gene, CDR1 is GTSNPN and CDR2 is SVGIG (reference sequence). Trimming stripped 0 bases from V and 5 bases from J, with 20 bases between. The CDR3 sequence is 16 residues long. The chain recombines TRBV30 with TRBJ2-7; the D gene is possibly TRBD2 (5 bases). The clonotype originates from a human donor in a cohort sampled during active COVID-19. The sequenced sample consisted of peripheral blood. In nucleotides, the CDR3 is TGTGCCTGGAGTGTACGCGGGTCGGCCACCCTGAACGAGCAGTACTTC. The encoded protein is CAWSVRGSATLNEQYF. Drawing the rest from reference TRBV30 and TRBJ2-7, the complete variable domain is SQTIHQWPATLVQPVGSPLSLECTVEGTSNPNLYWYRQAAGRGLQLLFYSVGIGQISSEVPQNLSASRPQDRQFILSSKKLLLSDSGFYLCAWSVRGSATLNEQYFGPGTRLTVT.